The rows below give T cell receptor beta chains drawn from one sample of a study of blood T cell repertoires in COVID-19. Only in-frame clones appear in the TCRdb table, and some are missing; sequencing was by immunoSEQ multiplex PCR. The profile shows 60,000 to 75,000 clones, roughly 93% of them singletons. The sequenced material came from peripheral blood. These receptors all come from a human donor in a cohort sampled during active COVID-19. Both conserved end residues are part of each CDR3. A D gene is named only where the DNA matches it firmly. Size tells how often a clone was seen (once, few, many) or the class of an expanded clone, and some rows leave it out.

J	size	D	V	DNA	CDR3
TRBJ1-5	-	-	TRBV24-1	TGTGCCACCAGTGATAGCGGCAGGGGTAGCAATCAGCCCCAGCATTTT	CATSDSGRGSNQPQHF
TRBJ2-2	-	TRBD2	TRBV4-3	TGCGCCAGCAGCCCGGGACTAGCGGGAGGCCACGTGAACACCGGGGAGCTGTTTTTT	CASSPGLAGGHVNTGELFF
TRBJ1-1	-	TRBD1	TRBV4-1	TGCGCCAGCAGCCAAGCGCCCCCCACAGGGGTGGGTAACACTGAAGCTTTCTTT	CASSQAPPTGVGNTEAFF
TRBJ2-1	-	TRBD2	TRBV25-1	TGTGCCAGCAGTTTACTAGCGGGGGTTCACAATGAGCAGTTCTTC	CASSLLAGVHNEQFF
TRBJ1-5	-	-	TRBV7-6	TGTGCCAGCAGCCCCCGAGACAGTCTCAATCAGCCCCAGCATTTT	CASSPRDSLNQPQHF
TRBJ1-1	-	TRBD1	TRBV5-1	TGCGCCAGCAGCTTGGGGACGCGGCTCGACAGGGGGCGGAACACTGAAGCTTTCTTT	CASSLGTRLDRGRNTEAFF
TRBJ1-4	-	-	TRBV28	TGTGCCAGCAGTTTTCCGGATGAAAAACTGTTTTTT	CASSFPDEKLFF
TRBJ2-1	-	TRBD2	TRBV19	TGTGCCAGTAGTACCCCTTCTAGCGGGAGGGCCGGTGAGCAGTTCTTC	CASSTPSSGRAGEQFF
TRBJ2-2	-	-	TRBV9	TGTGCCAGCAGCCCCCGGAATAGCGGGAACACCGGGGAGCTGTTTTTT	CASSPRNSGNTGELFF
TRBJ2-7	-	TRBD1	TRBV6-6	TGTGCCAGCAGACCTCGACAGGGAAGCACCTACGAGCAGTACTTC	CASRPRQGSTYEQYF
TRBJ2-1	few	TRBD2	TRBV7-3	TGTGCCAGCAGCTCTAGCGGGAGTAGGAATGAGCAGTTCTTC	CASSSSGSRNEQFF
TRBJ2-5	-	-	TRBV19	TGTGCCAGTAGTGCTACAGGGTTCGAGACCCAGTACTTC	CASSATGFETQYF
TRBJ2-6	once	TRBD2	TRBV10-3	TGTGCCATCAGTCGACTAGCGGGAGCGTCGGGGGCCAACGTCCTGACTTTC	CAISRLAGASGANVLTF
TRBJ2-5	few	-	TRBV11-2	TGTGCCAGCAGCTTAGATCTCGGACAGCAAGAGACCCAGTACTTC	CASSLDLGQQETQYF
TRBJ2-5	-	-	TRBV28	TGTGCCAGCAGTTTATCAGGGGGGAGGCAGACCCAGTACTTC	CASSLSGGRQTQYF
TRBJ2-7	-	TRBD2	TRBV5-6	TGTGCCAGCAGCCCGCTAGCGGGAGGAAACTACGAGCAGTACTTC	CASSPLAGGNYEQYF
TRBJ2-7	-	TRBD1	TRBV3-1/TRBV3-2	TGTGCCAGCAGCCAAGAGGGACAGGGATCCTACGAGCAGTACTTC	CASSQEGQGSYEQYF
TRBJ2-7	-	TRBD1	TRBV5-4	TGTGCCAGCAGCTCACCCGGGACAGGCACCTACGAGCAGTACTTC	CASSSPGTGTYEQYF
TRBJ2-3	-	-	TRBV27	TGTGCCAGCAGTTTATTCAGTAGCACAGATACGCAGTATTTT	CASSLFSSTDTQYF
TRBJ2-2	few	-	TRBV28	TGTGCCAGCAGCTCCTGGGGGGAGAACACCGGGGAGCTGTTTTTT	CASSSWGENTGELFF
TRBJ2-1	-	TRBD1	TRBV4-1	TGCGCCAGCAGCCAAGCGCCAGGGGGCGCCTCCTACAATGAGCAGTTCTTC	CASSQAPGGASYNEQFF
TRBJ1-3	-	TRBD1	TRBV12-5	TGTGCTAGTGGATCCGCGGGACAGGGAAGATCCTCTGGAAACACCATATATTTT	CASGSAGQGRSSGNTIYF
TRBJ2-7	-	TRBD2	TRBV28	TGTGCCAGCAGTCCGGCCTCAGTTAGCGGGAGATACGAGCAGTACTTC	CASSPASVSGRYEQYF
TRBJ2-2	-	-	TRBV7-6	TGTGCCAGCAGCTATAGCGAGTTGGCTAGCTGGAACACCGGGGAGCTGTTTTTT	CASSYSELASWNTGELFF
TRBJ2-3	-	TRBD2	TRBV10-1	TGCGCCAGCAGTGAGTTGCGGGAGTACACAGATACGCAGTATTTT	CASSELREYTDTQYF
TRBJ1-4	-	TRBD1	TRBV7-2	TGTGCCAGCAGCTCTCCGGGACAGGAAAAACTGTTTTTT	CASSSPGQEKLFF
TRBJ1-1	once	-	TRBV7-3	TGTGCCAGCAGCTTAACGAAGAGTTCTAACACTGAAGCTTTCTTT	CASSLTKSSNTEAFF
TRBJ2-1	-	TRBD2	TRBV4-2	TGTGCCAGCAGCCAAGAATCGACGGCTAGCGGCTCAAGGGGCTCCTACAATGAGCAGTTCTTC	CASSQESTASGSRGSYNEQFF